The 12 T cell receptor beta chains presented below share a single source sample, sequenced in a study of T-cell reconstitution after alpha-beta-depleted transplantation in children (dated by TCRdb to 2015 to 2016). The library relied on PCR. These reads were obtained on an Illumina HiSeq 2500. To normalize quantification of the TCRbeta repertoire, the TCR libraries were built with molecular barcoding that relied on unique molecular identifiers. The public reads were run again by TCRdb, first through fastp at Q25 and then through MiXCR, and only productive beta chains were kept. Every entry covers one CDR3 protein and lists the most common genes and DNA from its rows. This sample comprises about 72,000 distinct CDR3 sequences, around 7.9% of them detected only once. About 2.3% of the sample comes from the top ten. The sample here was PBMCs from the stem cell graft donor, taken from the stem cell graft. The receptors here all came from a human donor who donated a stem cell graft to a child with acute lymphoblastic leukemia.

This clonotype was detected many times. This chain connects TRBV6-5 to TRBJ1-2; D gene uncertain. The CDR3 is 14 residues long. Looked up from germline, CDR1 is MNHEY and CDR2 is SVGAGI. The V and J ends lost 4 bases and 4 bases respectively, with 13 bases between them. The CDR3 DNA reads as TGTGCCAGCAGTTTTAACTCCGGCATCTATGGCTACACCTTC. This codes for CASSFNSGIYGYTF.

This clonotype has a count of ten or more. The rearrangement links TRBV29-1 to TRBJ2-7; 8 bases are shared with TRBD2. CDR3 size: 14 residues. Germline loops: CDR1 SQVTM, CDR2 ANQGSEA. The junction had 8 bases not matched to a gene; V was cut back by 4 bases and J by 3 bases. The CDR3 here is CSVAAGGRFYEQYF. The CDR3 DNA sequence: TGCAGCGTTGCGGCAGGCGGGAGGTTCTACGAGCAGTACTTC.

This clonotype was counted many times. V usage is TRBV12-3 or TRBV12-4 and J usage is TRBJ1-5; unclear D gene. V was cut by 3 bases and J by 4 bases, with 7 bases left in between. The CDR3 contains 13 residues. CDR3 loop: CASSFNPNQPQHF. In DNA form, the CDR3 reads TGTGCCAGCAGTTTTAATCCGAATCAGCCCCAGCATTTT.

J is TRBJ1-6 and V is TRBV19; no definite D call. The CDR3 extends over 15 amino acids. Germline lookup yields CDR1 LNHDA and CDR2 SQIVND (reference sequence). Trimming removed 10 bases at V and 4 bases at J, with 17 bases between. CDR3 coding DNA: TGTGCCACCAACCCGGAGGTCGGTTATAATTCACCCCTCCACTTT. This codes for CATNPEVGYNSPLHF.

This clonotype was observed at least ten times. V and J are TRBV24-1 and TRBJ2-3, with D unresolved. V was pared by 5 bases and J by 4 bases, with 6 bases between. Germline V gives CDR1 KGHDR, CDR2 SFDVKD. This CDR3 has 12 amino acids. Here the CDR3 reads CATSGQSDTQYF. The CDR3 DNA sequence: TGTGCCACCAGTGGTCAGTCAGATACGCAGTATTTT.

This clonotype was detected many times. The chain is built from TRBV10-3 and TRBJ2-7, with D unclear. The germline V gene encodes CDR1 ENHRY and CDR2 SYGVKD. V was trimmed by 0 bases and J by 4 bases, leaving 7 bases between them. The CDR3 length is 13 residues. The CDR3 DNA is TGTGCCATCAGTGAGTCAAGGAATTACGAGCAGTACTTC. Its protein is CAISESRNYEQYF.

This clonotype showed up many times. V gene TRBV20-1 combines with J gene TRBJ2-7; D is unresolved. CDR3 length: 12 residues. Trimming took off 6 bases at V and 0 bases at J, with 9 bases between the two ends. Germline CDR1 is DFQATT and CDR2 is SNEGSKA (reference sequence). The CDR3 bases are TGCAGTGCCCGGAACCCCTCCTACGAGCAGTACTTC. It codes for CSARNPSYEQYF.

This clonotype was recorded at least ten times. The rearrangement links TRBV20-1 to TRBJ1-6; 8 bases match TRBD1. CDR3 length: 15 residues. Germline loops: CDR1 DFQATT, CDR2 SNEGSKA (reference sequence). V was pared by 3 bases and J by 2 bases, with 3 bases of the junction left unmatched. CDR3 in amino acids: CSASYRGAYNSPLHF. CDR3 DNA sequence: TGCAGTGCTAGCTACAGGGGGGCCTATAATTCACCCCTCCACTTT.

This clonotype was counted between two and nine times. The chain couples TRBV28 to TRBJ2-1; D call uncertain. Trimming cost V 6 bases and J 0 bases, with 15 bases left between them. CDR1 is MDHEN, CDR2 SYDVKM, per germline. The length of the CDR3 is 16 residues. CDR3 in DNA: TGTGCCAGCAGCTCCCCCCGGCGGAGCTCCTACAATGAGCAGTTCTTC. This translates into CASSSPRRSSYNEQFF. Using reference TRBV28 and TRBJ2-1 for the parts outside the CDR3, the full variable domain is DVKVTQSSRYLVKRTGEKVFLECVQDMDHENMFWYRQDPGLGLRLIYFSYDVKMKEKGDIPEGYSVSREKKERFSLILESASTNQTSMYLCASSSPRRSSYNEQFFGPGTRLTVL.

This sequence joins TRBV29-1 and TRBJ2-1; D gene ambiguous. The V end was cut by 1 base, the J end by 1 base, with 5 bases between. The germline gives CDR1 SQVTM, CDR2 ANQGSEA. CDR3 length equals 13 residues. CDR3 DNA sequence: TGCAGCGTTGAAGGGGGATCCTACAATGAGCAGTTCTTC. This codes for CSVEGGSYNEQFF.

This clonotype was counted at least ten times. The CDR3 region has the DNA TGTGCCAGCAGTTACTCGGCGGGGCCCGGGGCCAACGTCCTGACTTTC. This gives the protein CASSYSAGPGANVLTF. The chain couples TRBV6-5 to TRBJ2-6; D is perhaps TRBD2 (6 bases). This CDR3 region has 16 residues. CDR1 MNHEY and CDR2 SVGAGI come from the germline V gene. V lost 0 bases, J lost 4 bases, and 10 bases lay in between.

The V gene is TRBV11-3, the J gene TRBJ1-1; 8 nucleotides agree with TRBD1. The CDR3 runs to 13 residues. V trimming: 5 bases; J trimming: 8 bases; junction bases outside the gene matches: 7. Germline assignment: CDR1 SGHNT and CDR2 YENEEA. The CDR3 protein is CASSSGTGTEAFF. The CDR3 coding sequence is TGTGCCAGCAGCAGCGGGACAGGCACAGAAGCTTTCTTT.